These T cell receptor beta chains were read from a single sample in a study of regulatory T cells in long-lasting Graves disease. TCRdb re-derived calls from the multiplex PCR reads in MiXCR, one entry per CDR3 protein. Of about 420,000 distinct CDR3 sequences in the sample, less than 25% were seen once. Sequences were derived from peripheral blood mononuclear cells (PBMCs), sampled when the disease was refractory, from a patient treated with antithyroid drugs. These receptors originate from a female donor with Graves disease. Each CDR3 is given with its conserved first and last residue. A D gene is named only where the DNA matches it firmly. Size is omitted from some rows. Given values are once, few, many or a class for expanded clones.

CDR3 length	V gene	D gene	J gene	clone size	CDR3 protein	CDR3 DNA
15	TRBV19	.	TRBJ2-2	.	CASISRRGMAGELFF	TGTGCCAGTATTAGTCGGCGGGGAATGGCCGGGGAGCTGTTTTTT
13	TRBV4-2	.	TRBJ1-1	.	CASSQDWEAEAFF	TGTGCCAGCAGCCAAGATTGGGAGGCTGAAGCTTTCTTT
15	TRBV20-1	.	TRBJ1-5	few	CSASTGKYSNQPQHF	TGCAGTGCTAGCACAGGAAAATATAGCAATCAGCCCCAGCATTTT
14	TRBV18	TRBD2	TRBJ2-7	many	CASSETSGRYEQYF	TGTGCCAGCTCCGAGACTAGCGGGAGGTACGAGCAGTACTTC
14	TRBV19	.	TRBJ1-1	.	CASSNLLWRTEAFF	TGTGCCAGTAGTAATCTCCTCTGGAGGACTGAAGCTTTCTTT
14	TRBV28	.	TRBJ1-6	few	CASSQRVYNSPLHF	TGTGCCAGCAGCCAGAGGGTGTATAATTCACCCCTCCACTTT
16	TRBV24-1	TRBD1	TRBJ2-5	few	CATSDLGQGTEETQYF	TGTGCCACCAGTGACCTGGGACAGGGGACTGAAGAGACCCAGTACTTC
14	TRBV5-1	.	TRBJ1-5	.	CASSLTGINQPQHF	TGCGCCAGCAGCTTGACAGGGATAAATCAGCCCCAGCATTTT
17	TRBV3-1	TRBD2	TRBJ2-7	.	CASSQDRTSGSSYEQYF	TGTGCCAGCAGCCAAGATCGGACTAGCGGGAGCTCCTACGAGCAGTACTTC
15	TRBV6-2/TRBV6-3	.	TRBJ1-4	many	CASSYTGGANRELFF	TGTGCCAGCAGTTACACGGGGGGCGCGAATCGGGAACTGTTTTTT
15	TRBV5-6	.	TRBJ2-5	.	CASSPASGAFETQYF	TGTGCCAGCAGCCCCGCTTCGGGAGCGTTTGAGACCCAGTACTTC
14	TRBV18	.	TRBJ2-5	few	CASSPTDRKETQYF	TGTGCCAGCTCACCAACAGACAGAAAAGAGACCCAGTACTTC
13	TRBV30	.	TRBJ1-1	.	CAFRPQGKAEAFF	TGTGCCTTTAGGCCCCAGGGTAAGGCTGAAGCTTTCTTT
16	TRBV20-1	TRBD1	TRBJ2-3	.	CSALGGKTGRTDTQYF	TGCAGTGCTCTAGGGGGCAAGACAGGCCGCACAGATACGCAGTATTTT